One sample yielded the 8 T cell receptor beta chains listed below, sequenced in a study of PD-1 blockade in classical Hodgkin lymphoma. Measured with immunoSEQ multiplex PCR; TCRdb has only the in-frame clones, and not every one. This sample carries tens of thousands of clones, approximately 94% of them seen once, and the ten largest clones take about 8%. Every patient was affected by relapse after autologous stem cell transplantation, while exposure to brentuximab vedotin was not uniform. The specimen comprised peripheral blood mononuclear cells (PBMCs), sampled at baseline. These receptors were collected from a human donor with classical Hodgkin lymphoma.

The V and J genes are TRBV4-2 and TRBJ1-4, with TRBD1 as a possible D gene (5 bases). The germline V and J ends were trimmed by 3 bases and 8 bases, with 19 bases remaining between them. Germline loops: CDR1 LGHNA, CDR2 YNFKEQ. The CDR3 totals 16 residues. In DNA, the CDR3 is TGTGCCAGCAGCCAGGGAAACGGGGCGGATGGGGAAAAACTGTTTTTT. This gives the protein CASSQGNGADGEKLFF.

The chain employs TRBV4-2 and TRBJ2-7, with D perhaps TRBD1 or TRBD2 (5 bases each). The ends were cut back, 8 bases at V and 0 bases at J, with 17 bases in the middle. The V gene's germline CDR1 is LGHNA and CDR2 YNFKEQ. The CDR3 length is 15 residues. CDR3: CASGRDRDASYEQYF. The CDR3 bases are TGTGCCAGCGGCCGTGACCGGGACGCCTCCTACGAGCAGTACTTC.

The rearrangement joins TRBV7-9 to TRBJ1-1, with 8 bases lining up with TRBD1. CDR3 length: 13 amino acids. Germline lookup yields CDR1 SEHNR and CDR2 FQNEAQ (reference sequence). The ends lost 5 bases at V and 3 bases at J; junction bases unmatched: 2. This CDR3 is CASSEQGDTEAFF. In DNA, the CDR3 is TGTGCCAGCAGCGAACAGGGGGACACTGAAGCTTTCTTT.

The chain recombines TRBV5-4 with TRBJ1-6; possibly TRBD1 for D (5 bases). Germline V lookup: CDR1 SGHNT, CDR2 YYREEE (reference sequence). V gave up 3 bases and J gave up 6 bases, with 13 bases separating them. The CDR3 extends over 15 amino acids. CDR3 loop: CASSSDRGLNSPLHF. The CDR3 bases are TGTGCCAGCAGCTCCGACAGAGGACTTAATTCACCCCTCCACTTT.

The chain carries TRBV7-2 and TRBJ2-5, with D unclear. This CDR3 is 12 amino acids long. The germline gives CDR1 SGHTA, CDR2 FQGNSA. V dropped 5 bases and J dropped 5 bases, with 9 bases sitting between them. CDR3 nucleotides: TGTGCCAGCAGCCCTAGTCGGGAGACCCAGTACTTC. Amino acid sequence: CASSPSRETQYF.

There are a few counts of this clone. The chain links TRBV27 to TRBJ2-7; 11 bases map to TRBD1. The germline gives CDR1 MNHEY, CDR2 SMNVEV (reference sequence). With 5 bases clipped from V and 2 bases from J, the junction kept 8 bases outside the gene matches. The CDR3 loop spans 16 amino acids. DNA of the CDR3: TGTGCCAGCAGTGCCTATCGGGACAGGGGGGCCTACGAGCAGTACTTC. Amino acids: CASSAYRDRGAYEQYF.

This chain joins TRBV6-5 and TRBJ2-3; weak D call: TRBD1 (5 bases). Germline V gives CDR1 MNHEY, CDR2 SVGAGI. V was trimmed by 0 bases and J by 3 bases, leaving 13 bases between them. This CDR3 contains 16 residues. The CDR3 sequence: CASSYSSVGVTDTQYF. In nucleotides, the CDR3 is TGTGCCAGCAGTTACTCGTCTGTAGGGGTGACAGATACGCAGTATTTT.

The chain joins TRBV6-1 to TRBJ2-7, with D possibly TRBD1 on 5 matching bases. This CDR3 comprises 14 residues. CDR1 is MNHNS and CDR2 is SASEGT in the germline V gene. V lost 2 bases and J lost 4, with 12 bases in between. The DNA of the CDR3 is TGTGCCAGCAGTGAAAGGGGTAAGGGGTACGAGCAGTACTTC. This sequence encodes CASSERGKGYEQYF.